This entry lists 29 T cell receptor beta chains sequenced from one sample in a study of blood T cell repertoires in COVID-19 (dated by TCRdb to about 2020). Receptor amplification or capture employed the immunoSEQ multiplex PCR assay. TCRdb retrieved this table from immuneACCESS and kept in-frame rearrangements only. Not all clones are present; in checked studies, unresolved V genes account for under half, and no reason is known for the remainder. The sample data list 35,000 to 40,000 clones, and around four fifths of these were observed just once. The leading ten clones occupy 4% to 6% of the sample. Material: peripheral blood. The receptors stem from a man aged 45-60 years with active COVID-19.

J is TRBJ2-5 and V is TRBV7-2, with 11 nucleotides matching TRBD2. With 2 bases clipped from V and 4 bases from J, the junction kept 3 bases outside the gene matches. Germline lookup yields CDR1 SGHTA and CDR2 FQGNSA. This CDR3 spans 15 amino acids. The DNA of the CDR3 is TGTGCCAGCAGCTTACTAGCGGGGGGCCTAGAGACCCAGTACTTC. Residues: CASSLLAGGLETQYF.

The V call is TRBV5-1, the J call TRBJ2-2, with 7 bases matching TRBD2. The J segment lost 3 bases and the V segment lost 0 bases, leaving 5 bases of the junction unmatched. Germline CDR1 SGHRS, CDR2 YFSETQ. This CDR3 comprises 16 residues. CDR3 nucleotide sequence: TGCGCCAGCAGCTTGGGGCTAGCGGAGGACACCGGGGAGCTGTTTTTT. Translated, it gives CASSLGLAEDTGELFF. Full variable domain (outside the CDR3, taken from reference TRBV5-1 and TRBJ2-2): KAGVTQTPRYLIKTRGQQVTLSCSPISGHRSVSWYQQTPGQGLQFLFEYFSETQRNKGNFPGRFSGRQFSNSRSEMNVSTLELGDSALYLCASSLGLAEDTGELFFGEGSRLTVL.

The chain links TRBV19 to TRBJ2-1; TRBD2 is a possible D gene (5 bases). Germline V CDR1 and CDR2: LNHDA, SQIVND (reference sequence). There are 16 residues in the CDR3. Trimming removed 1 base from V and 5 bases from J, with 15 bases in between. The CDR3 bases are TGTGCCAGTAGTATAGGAGGGTCAAGGCTCGACAATGAGCAGTTCTTC. Translating gives CASSIGGSRLDNEQFF.

The rearrangement uses TRBV21-1 and TRBJ1-5. TRBV21-1 is designated a pseudogene. The CDR3 totals 15 residues. For the CDR3, the DNA is TGTGCCAGCAGCCAGAAGGAGGGACGGCATCAGCCCCAGCATTTT. It codes for CASSQKEGRHQPQHF.

As DNA, the CDR3 is TGTGCCAGCAGGCGATCAGGGGAAGAGACCCAGTACTTC. This translates into CASRRSGEETQYF. The rearrangement joins TRBV6-5 to TRBJ2-5; D may be TRBD1 (6 bases). Germline CDR1 is MNHEY and CDR2 is SVGAGI. This CDR3 has 13 amino acids. V gave up 6 bases and J gave up 3 bases, with 11 bases separating them.

V and J are TRBV7-2 and TRBJ1-5; no clear D. The V gene's germline CDR1 is SGHTA and CDR2 FQGNSA. Trimming shortened V by 2 bases and J by 3 bases, and 5 bases separated the two germline ends. The CDR3 has 13 amino acids. CDR3 nucleotide sequence: TGTGCCAGCAGCTTAAGCCACAATCAGCCCCAGCATTTT. Amino acids: CASSLSHNQPQHF.

The chain recombines TRBV4-3 with TRBJ1-5; 12 nucleotides match TRBD1. The CDR3 totals 18 residues. CDR1 is LGHNA, CDR2 YSLEER, per germline. V lost 4 bases, J lost 6 bases, and 13 bases stayed unmatched. DNA for the CDR3: TGCGCCAGCAGCCGTAGTTGGCCGGGACAGGGGGCCGGTCAGCCCCAGCATTTT. Protein product: CASSRSWPGQGAGQPQHF.

The V gene is TRBV4-2, the J gene TRBJ2-7; TRBD1 matches at 9 bases. Per germline, CDR1 LGHNA and CDR2 YNFKEQ. V dropped 2 bases and J dropped 10; count of bases not matched to a gene: 15. The length of the CDR3 is 16 residues. CDR3 sequence: CASSQITDRGGEVQYF. The DNA of the CDR3 is TGTGCCAGCAGCCAAATAACTGACAGGGGGGGAGAGGTCCAGTACTTC.

This rearrangement joins TRBV29-1 to TRBJ2-7; tentative D call: TRBD1 (5 bases). Germline V gene lookup returns CDR1 SQVTM and CDR2 ANQGSEA. V lost 2 bases and J 1 base, leaving 9 bases between the germline ends. There are 13 residues in the CDR3. The CDR3 coding sequence is TGCAGCGTTGAATCGGACACTTCCTACGAGCAGTACTTC. Translating it yields CSVESDTSYEQYF.

J is TRBJ2-3 and V is TRBV10-3; the match to TRBD2 covers 12 bases. V gave up 3 bases and J gave up 2 bases; unmatched junction bases: 9. This CDR3 is built from 18 residues. Germline-derived CDR1 and CDR2 are ENHRY and SYGVKD. CDR3 protein: CAISDLGLAGYSTDTQYF. The CDR3 coding sequence is TGTGCCATCAGTGACCTCGGACTAGCGGGGTACTCCACAGATACGCAGTATTTT.

The chain combines TRBV3-1 (or the pseudogene TRBV3-2) with TRBJ2-1, with D possibly matching TRBD1 (6 bases). With 0 bases removed from V and 9 bases from J, the gap between germline ends came to 21 bases. CDR1 and CDR2 from the germline V gene are LGHDT and YNNKEL (reference sequence). The CDR3 runs 17 residues. CDR3 region: CASSQDRGLTPRSEQFF. DNA of the CDR3: TGTGCCAGCAGCCAAGACAGGGGATTGACCCCTCGAAGTGAGCAGTTCTTC.

The chain uses TRBV6-6 and TRBJ1-5; the D gene is possibly TRBD1 (5 bases). CDR3 size: 12 residues. Trimming shortened V by 8 bases and J by 11 bases, and 16 bases separated the two germline ends. Germline lookup yields CDR1 MNHNY and CDR2 SVGAGI (reference sequence). The CDR3 reads CASAAPGVAQHF. CDR3 coding DNA: TGTGCCAGCGCCGCCCCGGGGGTGGCCCAGCATTTT.

This clone showed up just once. V and J are TRBV5-1 and TRBJ2-5; maybe TRBD1 (5 bases). Germline loops: CDR1 SGHRS, CDR2 YFSETQ. V lost 2 bases, J lost 5 bases, and 10 bases lay in between. CDR3 size: 13 residues. CDR3 nucleotides: TGCGCCAGCAGCTTCGTAGCAGGGGAGACCCAGTACTTC. Its translation is CASSFVAGETQYF. Based on the CDR3 plus reference TRBV5-1 and TRBJ2-5, the full variable domain is KAGVTQTPRYLIKTRGQQVTLSCSPISGHRSVSWYQQTPGQGLQFLFEYFSETQRNKGNFPGRFSGRQFSNSRSEMNVSTLELGDSALYLCASSFVAGETQYFGPGTRLLVL.

The chain is built from TRBV10-3 and TRBJ2-2; D unclear. The CDR3 is made up of 14 amino acids. Germline V gene sequence: CDR1 ENHRY, CDR2 SYGVKD. Trimming left V 8 bases short and J 3 bases short, with 13 bases between. In DNA form, the CDR3 reads TGTGCCATCGCTGACAATCCCGACACCGGGGAGCTGTTTTTT. This sequence encodes CAIADNPDTGELFF.

V and J are TRBV27 and TRBJ2-1; no clear D. V lost 2 bases and J lost 0, with 23 bases in between. The CDR3 runs 20 residues. From germline, CDR1 is MNHEY and CDR2 SMNVEV (reference sequence). In DNA form, the CDR3 reads TGTGCCAGCAGTTTACGGCCCTTTTTAATAACGGGTAGCTCCTACAATGAGCAGTTCTTC. Encoded protein: CASSLRPFLITGSSYNEQFF.

The rearrangement links TRBV19 to TRBJ1-3; 8 nucleotides line up with TRBD1. The ends lost 9 bases at V and 7 bases at J; junction bases unmatched: 5. Germline CDR1 and CDR2: LNHDA and SQIVND (reference sequence). The length of the CDR3 is 12 residues. The CDR3, as DNA: TGTGCCAGCGTACAGGGGGACAACACCATATATTTT. Protein product: CASVQGDNTIYF.

This clone was counted once. The chain has TRBV4-2 and TRBJ2-3, with D uncertain. Germline lookup yields CDR1 LGHNA and CDR2 YNFKEQ. This CDR3 is 15 amino acids long. Trimming took off 1 base at V and 1 base at J, with 9 bases between the two ends. CDR3 nucleotide sequence: TGTGCCAGCAGCCAAGGTGCCCGGGGCACAGATACGCAGTATTTT. It yields the protein CASSQGARGTDTQYF.

This rearrangement joins TRBV5-6 to TRBJ1-6, with TRBD1 matching 7 bases. Germline V gene lookup returns CDR1 SGHDT and CDR2 YYEEEE. With V trimmed by 3 bases and J by 0 bases, 9 bases remained unmatched. CDR3 length: 18 amino acids. The CDR3 is CASSSHRGASSYNSPLHF. The DNA of the CDR3 is TGTGCCAGCAGCTCCCACAGGGGCGCTAGCTCCTATAATTCACCCCTCCACTTT.

This clone was seen just once. V gene TRBV27 combines with J gene TRBJ2-2, with D possibly TRBD2 on 5 matching bases. Per the germline V gene, CDR1 is MNHEY and CDR2 is SMNVEV (reference sequence). The ends were cut back, 4 bases at V and 6 bases at J, with 15 bases in the middle. The CDR3 extends over 15 amino acids. The CDR3 sequence: CASSYGEPTPGELFF. DNA for the CDR3: TGTGCCAGCAGTTACGGGGAACCAACTCCCGGGGAGCTGTTTTTT.

The chain combines TRBV19 with TRBJ2-5, with TRBD2 identical over 10 bases. This CDR3 is 15 amino acids long. V was clipped by 2 bases and J by 4 bases; unmatched bases: 4. Germline V CDR1 and CDR2: LNHDA, SQIVND (reference sequence). The CDR3: CASSITSGKGETQYF. CDR3 in DNA: TGTGCCAGTAGTATAACTAGCGGGAAGGGAGAGACCCAGTACTTC.

V gene TRBV6-5 combines with J gene TRBJ1-2, with a weak D call TRBD1 (5 bases). The CDR3 length is 14 residues. With 10 bases removed from V and 8 bases from J, the gap between germline ends came to 23 bases. Per germline, CDR1 MNHEY and CDR2 SVGAGI. This CDR3 is CATSTDHPLGGYTF. As DNA, the CDR3 is TGTGCCACCTCGACAGACCACCCCTTAGGCGGCTACACCTTC.

V gene TRBV9 combines with J gene TRBJ2-7; 10 nucleotides line up with TRBD2. CDR3 length: 13 amino acids. The J segment lost 7 bases and the V segment lost 0 bases, leaving 1 base of the junction unmatched. CDR1 and CDR2 (germline): SGDLS, YYNGEE. DNA for the CDR3: TGTGCCAGCAGCGTAGCACTAGCGGGGGAGCAGTACTTC. Encoded protein: CASSVALAGEQYF.

The V gene is TRBV7-9, the J gene TRBJ1-5; the D gene is possibly TRBD1 (6 bases). Deletions cut 4 bases from V and 4 bases from J, with 14 bases between. CDR3 size: 15 residues. Germline-derived CDR1 and CDR2 are SEHNR and FQNEAQ (reference sequence). As DNA, the CDR3 is TGTGCCAGCAGCTCGGGGGGCGGGGTTAATCAGCCCCAGCATTTT. It encodes CASSSGGGVNQPQHF.

J is TRBJ1-1 and V is TRBV29-1, with D uncertain. The length of the CDR3 is 12 residues. With 1 base removed from V and 0 bases from J, the gap between germline ends came to 3 bases. From germline, CDR1 is SQVTM and CDR2 ANQGSEA. CDR3 DNA sequence: TGCAGCGTTGAAGGAGTGAACACTGAAGCTTTCTTT. It translates to CSVEGVNTEAFF.

V usage is TRBV5-1 and J usage is TRBJ1-6, with a possible D match to TRBD1 (5 bases). V was trimmed by 6 bases and J by 5 bases, leaving 15 bases between them. The CDR3 covers 15 residues. CDR1 and CDR2 (germline): SGHRS, YFSETQ. The CDR3 nucleotides are TGCGCCAGCACTGCAGGGAAGTGGAATAATTCACCCCTCCACTTT. Protein sequence: CASTAGKWNNSPLHF.

The V call is TRBV12-3 or TRBV12-4, the J call TRBJ1-2; 9 bases are a match to TRBD1. V lost 6 bases and J lost 8; bases outside the gene matches: 4. The CDR3 spans 12 residues. CDR3 nucleotides: TGTGCCAGCAGGGGACAGGGACTCGGCTACACCTTC. Protein: CASRGQGLGYTF.

The chain couples TRBV27 to TRBJ1-5; 8 bases align to TRBD1. This CDR3 region has 16 residues. Germline CDR1 MNHEY, CDR2 SMNVEV (reference sequence). V was clipped by 5 bases and J by 5 bases; unmatched bases: 11. The CDR3 DNA reads TGTGCCAGCAGTCCTTCAGGCAGGGGGCGGGATCAGCCCCAGCATTTT. The encoded protein is CASSPSGRGRDQPQHF.

The V gene is TRBV5-1, the J gene TRBJ2-7; a possible D gene is TRBD2 (7 bases). Germline V gives CDR1 SGHRS, CDR2 YFSETQ. V lost 7 bases and J lost 4, with 18 bases in between. The CDR3 is 14 residues long. CDR3 loop: CASSGGGGAYEQYF. CDR3 in DNA: TGCGCCAGCTCTGGGGGCGGGGGAGCTTACGAGCAGTACTTC. The variable domain in full, with the rest retrieved from reference TRBV5-1 and TRBJ2-7, is KAGVTQTPRYLIKTRGQQVTLSCSPISGHRSVSWYQQTPGQGLQFLFEYFSETQRNKGNFPGRFSGRQFSNSRSEMNVSTLELGDSALYLCASSGGGGAYEQYFGPGTRLTVT.

V usage is TRBV9 and J usage is TRBJ2-7; 11 bases fit TRBD2. The CDR3 totals 16 residues. Germline V gene data show CDR1 as SGDLS and CDR2 as YYNGEE. Trimming removed 0 bases from V and 3 bases from J; junction bases left unmatched: 5. The CDR3 spells CASSVGSSGGDYEQYF. CDR3 coding DNA: TGTGCCAGCAGCGTAGGAAGTAGCGGGGGGGACTACGAGCAGTACTTC.